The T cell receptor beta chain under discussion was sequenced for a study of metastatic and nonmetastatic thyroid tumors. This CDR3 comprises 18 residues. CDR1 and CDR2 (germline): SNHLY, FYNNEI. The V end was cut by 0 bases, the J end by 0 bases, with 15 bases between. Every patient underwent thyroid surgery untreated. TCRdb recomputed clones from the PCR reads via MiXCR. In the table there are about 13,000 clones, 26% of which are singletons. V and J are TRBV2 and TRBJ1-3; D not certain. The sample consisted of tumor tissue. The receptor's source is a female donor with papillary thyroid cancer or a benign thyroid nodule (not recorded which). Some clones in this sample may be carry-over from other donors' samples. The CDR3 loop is CASSEALLMAASGNTIYF. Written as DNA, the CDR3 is TGTGCCAGCAGTGAAGCGCTTCTAATGGCAGCCTCTGGAAACACCATATATTTT.